The 20 T cell receptor beta chains below come from one sample, sequenced in a study of blood T cells in healthy people across ages. Next came a second PCR, run for about 7 to 12 cycles, which used a sample-barcoded 5' primer along with a J-beta primer mix. TCRdb fed the 5' RACE reads into MiXCR, producing one record per CDR3 protein. The table shows about 940,000 distinct CDR3 sequences, with about 48% occurring only once. The sequenced sample was blood. These receptors all come from a man aged 25-45 years in good health.

The chain combines TRBV29-1 with TRBJ2-3; D ambiguous. The CDR3 length is 12 residues. CDR1 SQVTM and CDR2 ANQGSEA come from the germline V gene. Between the trimmed V and J ends, which lost 4 bases and 4 bases, there was a span of 9 bases. The CDR3 spells CSVATGPDTQYF. The CDR3 DNA reads as TGCAGCGTTGCGACTGGCCCAGATACGCAGTATTTT.

The genes are TRBV5-1 and TRBJ2-7, with 9 bases lining up with TRBD1. Germline V gene lookup returns CDR1 SGHRS and CDR2 YFSETQ. This CDR3 has 15 residues. The trim removed 4 bases at V and 3 bases at J, leaving 8 bases unmatched. The CDR3 DNA reads as TGCGCCAGCAGCCCTCGGACAGGGGAGAGCTACGAGCAGTACTTC. Its protein is CASSPRTGESYEQYF.

This clonotype was counted only a few times. The CDR3 protein is CASSVNEKLFF. CDR3 sequence (DNA): TGTGCCAGCAGTGTTAATGAAAAACTGTTTTTT. The J gene is TRBJ1-4, the V gene TRBV28; D gene uncertain. The CDR3 covers 11 residues. The V gene's germline CDR1 is MDHEN and CDR2 SYDVKM. Between the trimmed V and J ends, which lost 5 bases and 4 bases, there was a span of 2 bases. The whole variable domain, remainder taken from reference TRBV28 and TRBJ1-4, is DVKVTQSSRYLVKRTGEKVFLECVQDMDHENMFWYRQDPGLGLRLIYFSYDVKMKEKGDIPEGYSVSREKKERFSLILESASTNQTSMYLCASSVNEKLFFGSGTQLSVL.

This sequence joins TRBV7-2 and TRBJ2-6; TRBD1 is a possible D gene (5 bases). The germline V and J ends were trimmed by 2 bases and 0 bases, with 8 bases remaining between them. The CDR3 length is 16 residues. Germline V gene data show CDR1 as SGHTA and CDR2 as FQGNSA. This chain's CDR3 is CASSLRQHSGANVLTF. The CDR3 DNA is TGTGCCAGCAGCTTAAGACAGCACTCTGGGGCCAACGTCCTGACTTTC.

This chain connects TRBV7-2 to TRBJ1-6; 7 nucleotides align to TRBD1. The germline CDR1 and CDR2 sequences are SGHTA and FQGNSA. CDR3 length: 15 residues. With V trimmed by 7 bases and J by 6 bases, 9 bases remained unmatched. The CDR3 protein is CASNTRQGSNSPLHF. The CDR3 DNA follows: TGTGCCAGCAACACCAGACAGGGCAGTAATTCACCCCTCCACTTT.

Comments on this clonotype: This could be a read error, since a much larger clone is one nucleotide away. The CDR3 DNA follows: TGTGCCAGCAGTTTATATGCGGGGGAGGGGGGTGAGCAGTACTTC. Translating it yields CASSLYAGEGGEQYF. The chain links TRBV28 to TRBJ2-5, with D tentatively TRBD2 (7 bases). The germline V gene has CDR1 MDHEN and CDR2 SYDVKM. The CDR3 loop spans 15 amino acids. Trimming took off 1 base at V and 11 bases at J, with 20 bases between the two ends. The full variable domain, with the rest looked up from reference TRBV28 and TRBJ2-5, is DVKVTQSSRYLVKRTGEKVFLECVQDMDHENMFWYRQDPGLGLRLIYFSYDVKMKEKGDIPEGYSVSREKKERFSLILESASTNQTSMYLCASSLYAGEGGEQYFGPGTRLLVL.

This clonotype appeared a few times. The J gene is TRBJ2-3, the V gene TRBV7-2; TRBD2 aligns across 8 bases. There are 16 residues in the CDR3. Germline-derived CDR1 and CDR2 are SGHTA and FQGNSA. V shed 3 bases, J shed 0 bases, and the junction held 5 bases outside the gene matches. The CDR3 region is CASSFLRGASTDTQYF. The CDR3 bases are TGTGCCAGCAGCTTCCTGCGGGGGGCCAGCACAGATACGCAGTATTTT.

In its sample, this clonotype was seen many times. An end of the junction differs from the germline gene, which may be a read error. The chain has TRBV4-3 and TRBJ2-1, with 14 nucleotides matching TRBD2. The CDR3 has 15 amino acids. Germline values: CDR1 LGHNA, CDR2 YSLEER. CDR3: CASSPGLAGGNEQFF. As DNA, the CDR3 is TGTGCCAGCAGCCCAGGACTAGCGGGGGGTAATGAGCAGTTCTTC.

The chain recombines TRBV28 with TRBJ1-6, with D perhaps matching TRBD1 (6 bases). Between the trimmed V and J ends, which lost 5 bases and 7 bases, there was a span of 15 bases. This CDR3 spans 15 amino acids. CDR1 is MDHEN and CDR2 is SYDVKM in the germline V gene. This chain's CDR3 is CASSGSQGRNSPLHF. The CDR3 bases are TGTGCCAGCAGTGGATCCCAGGGGAGGAATTCACCCCTCCACTTT.

This chain links TRBV20-1 with TRBJ2-1; possible D gene TRBD1, 6 bases. From germline, CDR1 is DFQATT and CDR2 SNEGSKA (reference sequence). Between the trimmed V and J ends, which lost 7 bases and 0 bases, there was a span of 19 bases. This CDR3 comprises 16 residues. This CDR3 is CSVSPLGASSYNEQFF. The CDR3 nucleotides are TGCAGTGTTTCGCCCCTGGGGGCGAGCTCCTACAATGAGCAGTTCTTC.

CDR3 bases: TGTGCCAGCAGTCAGCTAGTTGGCGCCAGCTCCTACGAGCAGTACTTC. It translates to CASSQLVGASSYEQYF. V usage is TRBV6-5 and J usage is TRBJ2-7, with D unresolved. The V and J ends lost 5 bases and 0 bases respectively, with 17 bases between them. Germline V CDR1 and CDR2: MNHEY, SVGAGI. The CDR3 is 16 amino acids.

The chain uses TRBV2 and TRBJ2-3, with D unclear. Germline loops: CDR1 SNHLY, CDR2 FYNNEI. The CDR3 is 16 residues long. V was cut by 2 bases and J by 0 bases, with 12 bases left in between. In DNA, the CDR3 is TGTGCCAGCAGTGAATTCATCCGGACCAGCACAGATACGCAGTATTTT. The encoded protein is CASSEFIRTSTDTQYF. The variable domain in full, completed from reference TRBV2 and TRBJ2-3, reads EPEVTQTPSHQVTQMGQEVILRCVPISNHLYFYWYRQILGQKVEFLVSFYNNEISEKSEIFDDQFSVERPDGSNFTLKIRSTKLEDSAMYFCASSEFIRTSTDTQYFGPGTRLTVL.

This clonotype was observed many times. The chain has TRBV6-6 and TRBJ2-3; no clear D gene. Germline loops: CDR1 MNHNY, CDR2 SVGAGI (reference sequence). CDR3 length: 15 amino acids. The ends were cut back, 6 bases at V and 6 bases at J, with 19 bases in the middle. The chain's CDR3 is CASSNEERATDTQYF. In DNA form, the CDR3 reads TGTGCCAGCAGCAATGAGGAACGAGCCACCGATACGCAGTATTTT.

This clonotype was observed a single time. The rearrangement joins TRBV6-6 to TRBJ1-4; no reliable D call. The germline V gene encodes CDR1 MNHNY and CDR2 SVGAGI (reference sequence). The CDR3 has 12 amino acids. V dropped 7 bases and J dropped 5 bases, with 8 bases sitting between them. Here the CDR3 reads CASTEFNEKLFF. The CDR3 DNA is TGTGCCAGCACGGAGTTCAATGAAAAACTGTTTTTT.

The chain couples TRBV15 to TRBJ2-5, with TRBD1 as a possible D gene (6 bases). The germline V gene encodes CDR1 LNHNV and CDR2 YYDKDF (reference sequence). The ends were cut back, 0 bases at V and 11 bases at J, with 25 bases in the middle. This CDR3 region has 17 residues. CDR3 in amino acids: CATSREGQGTPYSEQYF. CDR3 DNA: TGTGCCACCAGCAGAGAAGGGCAGGGGACGCCCTACAGTGAGCAGTACTTC.

The table lists this clonotype with a few counts. The chain joins TRBV4-3 to TRBJ2-1, with a weak D call TRBD2 (6 bases). Per the germline V gene, CDR1 is LGHNA and CDR2 is YSLEER. The CDR3 is 17 amino acids. The ends were cut back, 4 bases at V and 0 bases at J, with 16 bases in the middle. This chain's CDR3 is CASSRTAGGTSYNEQFF. For the CDR3, the DNA is TGCGCCAGCAGCCGGACCGCCGGGGGAACCTCCTACAATGAGCAGTTCTTC.

J is TRBJ1-1 and V is TRBV24-1; tentative D call: TRBD1 (5 bases). V lost 8 bases, J lost 3 bases, and 12 bases lay in between. Germline V lookup: CDR1 KGHDR, CDR2 SFDVKD. The CDR3 runs 13 residues. The CDR3: CATKETAYTEAFF. CDR3 nucleotides: TGTGCCACCAAGGAGACAGCATACACTGAAGCTTTCTTT.

The chain combines TRBV14 with TRBJ1-5, with a tentative D call TRBD1 (5 bases). The germline gives CDR1 SGHDN, CDR2 FVKESK. The CDR3 covers 15 residues. V lost 3 bases to trimming and J lost 6 bases, with 15 bases between them. The CDR3, as DNA: TGTGCCAGCAGCCACAGGACATTCCGGGGTCAGCCCCAGCATTTT. It translates to CASSHRTFRGQPQHF.

This chain joins TRBV12-3 or TRBV12-4 and TRBJ2-1; D uncertain. V lost 3 bases, J lost 10 bases, and 13 bases lay in between. CDR3 length: 13 amino acids. The CDR3 reads CASSFSSPSEQFF. CDR3 sequence (DNA): TGTGCCAGCAGTTTCTCCAGCCCATCCGAGCAGTTCTTC.

This clonotype has ten or more counts. This chain connects TRBV5-1 to TRBJ2-1; D is unresolved. V was cut by 0 bases and J by 0 bases, with 4 bases left in between. This CDR3 contains 14 residues. The germline CDR1 and CDR2 sequences are SGHRS and YFSETQ. CDR3 sequence reads: CASSLGSSYNEQFF. The CDR3 nucleotides read TGCGCCAGCAGCTTGGGGAGCTCCTACAATGAGCAGTTCTTC.